Each of the 10 T cell receptor beta chains below was sequenced from the same sample in a study of T cell responses to AZD1222 COVID-19 vaccine. Libraries were prepared by immunoSEQ multiplex PCR; TCRdb keeps only in-frame clonotypes and omits some of them. This sample has 150,000 to 200,000 clones; 88% occur once, and the top ten carry approximately 10%. The material was peripheral blood, obtained 28 days after the second AZD1222 dose. These receptors were taken from an adult who received the AZD1222 COVID-19 vaccine.

The chain joins TRBV5-4 to TRBJ2-7; 7 nucleotides align to TRBD1. The CDR3 has 13 residues. V was clipped by 0 bases and J by 6 bases; unmatched bases: 3. Germline V lookup: CDR1 SGHNT, CDR2 YYREEE (reference sequence). The CDR3 here is CASSLGQGTEQYF. DNA of the CDR3: TGTGCCAGCAGCTTGGGACAGGGTACCGAGCAGTACTTC. Using reference TRBV5-4 and TRBJ2-7 for the parts outside the CDR3, the full variable domain is ETGVTQSPTHLIKTRGQQVTLRCSSQSGHNTVSWYQQALGQGPQFIFQYYREEENGRGNFPPRFSGLQFPNYSSELNVNALELDDSALYLCASSLGQGTEQYFGPGTRLTVT.

The chain recombines TRBV7-8 with TRBJ1-4; possible D gene TRBD1, 5 bases. This CDR3 is 15 amino acids long. V was pared by 3 bases and J by 8 bases, with 16 bases between. Germline CDR1 and CDR2: SGHVS and FQNEAQ. CDR3 in amino acids: CASSLPAGYGEKLFF. The DNA of the CDR3 is TGTGCCAGCAGCTTGCCGGCAGGGTATGGGGAAAAACTGTTTTTT.

This clone occurred a few times. This chain connects TRBV29-1 to TRBJ1-5; 7 positions match TRBD1. This CDR3 has 14 amino acids. Trimming took 6 bases from V and 3 from J; bases not matched to a gene: 8. The V gene's germline CDR1 is SQVTM and CDR2 ANQGSEA. CDR3 bases: TGCAGCGTCAGGAAACAGGGGAACAATCAGCCCCAGCATTTT. Translation gives CSVRKQGNNQPQHF.

The chain carries TRBV9 and TRBJ2-3; 8 bases fit TRBD2. Germline trimming cut 3 bases from V and 1 base from J; bases unmatched to any gene: 4. Germline CDR1 is SGDLS and CDR2 is YYNGEE. The CDR3 runs 15 residues. The CDR3 is CASSDGTRGTDTQYF. The CDR3 bases are TGTGCCAGCAGCGACGGGACTAGAGGCACAGATACGCAGTATTTT.

The chain employs TRBV6-5 and TRBJ2-7; 10 nucleotides line up with TRBD1. CDR1 is MNHEY, CDR2 SVGAGI, per germline. V dropped 0 bases and J dropped 0; count of bases not matched to a gene: 2. The CDR3 has 16 amino acids. The CDR3, as DNA: TGTGCCAGCAGTTACTCAAGGACAGGGGGCTCCTACGAGCAGTACTTC. This encodes CASSYSRTGGSYEQYF.

The chain carries TRBV19 and TRBJ1-5, with 7 bases matching TRBD1. Germline V CDR1 and CDR2: LNHDA, SQIVND (reference sequence). With V trimmed by 5 bases and J by 11 bases, 9 bases remained unmatched. The CDR3 consists of 13 residues. The CDR3 loop is CASSARGAGAQHF. The CDR3 coding sequence is TGTGCCAGTAGTGCCAGGGGGGCCGGGGCCCAGCATTTT.

The gene calls are TRBV6-5 and TRBJ2-1, with 9 bases identical to TRBD1. J gave up 1 base and V 6 bases, and 4 bases lay outside the gene matches. CDR1 is MNHEY, CDR2 SVGAGI, per germline. The CDR3 is 15 amino acids. The CDR3 DNA reads as TGTGCCAGCAGCCCGACAGGGGGGTCCTACAATGAGCAGTTCTTC. It specifies CASSPTGGSYNEQFF.

This clone was detected only once. V gene TRBV9 combines with J gene TRBJ2-3, with a possible D match to TRBD2 (6 bases). Trimming shortened V by 4 bases and J by 1 base, and 16 bases separated the two germline ends. The germline CDR1 and CDR2 sequences are SGDLS and YYNGEE. The CDR3 totals 16 residues. Here the CDR3 DNA reads TGTGCCAGCAGCTCAAGTGGGGGGACGGGCACAGATACGCAGTATTTT. Protein product: CASSSSGGTGTDTQYF. Full variable domain (remainder filled in from reference TRBV9 and TRBJ2-3): DSGVTQTPKHLITATGQRVTLRCSPRSGDLSVYWYQQSLDQGLQFLIQYYNGEERAKGNILERFSAQQFPDLHSELNLSSLELGDSALYFCASSSSGGTGTDTQYFGPGTRLTVL.

Here the CDR3 DNA reads TGTGCCAGCTCACCCCGGGGGGCAGCTAATGAAAAACTGTTTTTT. It codes for CASSPRGAANEKLFF. This chain links TRBV18 with TRBJ1-4; tentative D call: TRBD1 (6 bases). V lost 3 bases and J 3 bases, leaving 11 bases between the germline ends. CDR3 size: 15 residues. Germline CDR1 reads KGHSH; CDR2 reads LQKENI.

V gene TRBV5-6 combines with J gene TRBJ1-6; unclear D gene. Germline CDR1 and CDR2: SGHDT and YYEEEE. V dropped 2 bases and J dropped 4 bases, with 13 bases sitting between them. This CDR3 region has 16 residues. The CDR3 here is CASSLREPTYNSPLHF. Written as DNA, the CDR3 is TGTGCCAGCAGCTTAAGGGAACCAACTTATAATTCACCCCTCCACTTT.